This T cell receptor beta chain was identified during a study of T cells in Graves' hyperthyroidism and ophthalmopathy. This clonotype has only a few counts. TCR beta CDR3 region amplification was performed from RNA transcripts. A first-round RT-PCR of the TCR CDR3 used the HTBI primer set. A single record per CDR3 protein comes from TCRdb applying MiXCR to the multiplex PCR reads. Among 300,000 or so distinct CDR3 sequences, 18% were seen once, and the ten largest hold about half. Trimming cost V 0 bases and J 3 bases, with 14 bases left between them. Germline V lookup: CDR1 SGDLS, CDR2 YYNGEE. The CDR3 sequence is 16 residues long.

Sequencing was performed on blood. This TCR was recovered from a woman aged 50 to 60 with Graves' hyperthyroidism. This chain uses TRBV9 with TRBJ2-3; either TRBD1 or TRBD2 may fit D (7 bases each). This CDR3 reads CASSVGGRGGTDTQYF. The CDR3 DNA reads TGTGCCAGCAGCGTAGGGGGCAGGGGGGGGACAGATACGCAGTATTTT.